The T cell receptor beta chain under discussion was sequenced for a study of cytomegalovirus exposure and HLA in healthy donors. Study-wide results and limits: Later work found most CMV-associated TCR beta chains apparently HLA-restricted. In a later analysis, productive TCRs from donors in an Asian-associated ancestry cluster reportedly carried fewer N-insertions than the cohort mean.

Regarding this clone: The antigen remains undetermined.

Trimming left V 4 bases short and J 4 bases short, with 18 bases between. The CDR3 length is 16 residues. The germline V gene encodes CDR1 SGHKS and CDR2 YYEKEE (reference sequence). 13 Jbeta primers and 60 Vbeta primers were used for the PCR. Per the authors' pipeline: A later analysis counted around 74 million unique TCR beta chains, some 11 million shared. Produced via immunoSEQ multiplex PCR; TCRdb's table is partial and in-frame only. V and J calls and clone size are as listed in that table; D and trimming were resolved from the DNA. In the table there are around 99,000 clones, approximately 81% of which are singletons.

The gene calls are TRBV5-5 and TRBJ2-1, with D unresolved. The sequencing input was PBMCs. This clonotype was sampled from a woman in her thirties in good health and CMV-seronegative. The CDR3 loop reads CASSLLLVRSYNEQFF. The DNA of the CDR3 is TGTGCCAGCAGCCTACTATTGGTTAGGTCATACAATGAGCAGTTCTTC.